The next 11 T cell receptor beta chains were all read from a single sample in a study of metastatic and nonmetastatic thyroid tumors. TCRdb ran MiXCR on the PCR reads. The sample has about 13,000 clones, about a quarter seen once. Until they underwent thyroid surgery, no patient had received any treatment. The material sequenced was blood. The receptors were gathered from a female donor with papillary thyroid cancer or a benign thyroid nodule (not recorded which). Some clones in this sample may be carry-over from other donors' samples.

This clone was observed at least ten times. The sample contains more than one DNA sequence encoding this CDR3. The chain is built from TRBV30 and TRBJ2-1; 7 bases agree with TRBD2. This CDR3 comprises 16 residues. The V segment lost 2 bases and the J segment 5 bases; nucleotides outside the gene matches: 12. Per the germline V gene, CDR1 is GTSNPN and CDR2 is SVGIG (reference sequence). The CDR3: CAWSSPEREGDNEQFF. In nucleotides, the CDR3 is TGTGCCTGGAGTTCTCCCGAGCGGGAAGGGGACAATGAGCAGTTCTTC.

CDR3 loop: CASSGAYEQYF. CDR3 bases: TGTGCCAGCAGTGGGGCCTACGAGCAGTACTTC. The V and J genes are TRBV6-1 and TRBJ2-7; the D is unclear. V was pared by 4 bases and J by 2 bases, with 3 bases between. This CDR3 is built from 11 residues. Germline lookup yields CDR1 MNHNS and CDR2 SASEGT.

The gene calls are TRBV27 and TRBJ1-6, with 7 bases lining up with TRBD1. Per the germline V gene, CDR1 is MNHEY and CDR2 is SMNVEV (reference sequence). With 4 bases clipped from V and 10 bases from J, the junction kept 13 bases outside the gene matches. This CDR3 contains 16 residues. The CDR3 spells CASSSLGQVLASPLHF. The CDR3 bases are TGTGCCAGCAGTTCCCTCGGACAGGTTTTGGCATCACCCCTCCACTTT.

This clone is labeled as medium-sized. The CDR3 reads CAWRRGAGNTIYF. The DNA for the CDR3 is TGTGCCTGGAGAAGGGGAGCTGGAAACACCATATATTTT. J is TRBJ1-3 and V is TRBV30; tentative D call: TRBD1 (5 bases). The CDR3 runs 13 residues. Trimming removed 3 bases at V and 2 bases at J, with 8 bases between. In germline, CDR1 is GTSNPN, CDR2 SVGIG (reference sequence).

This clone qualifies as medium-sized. The CDR3 DNA reads as TGTGCCACCAGTGATCCGACAGATAACCCCTACGAGCAGTACTTC. Encoded protein: CATSDPTDNPYEQYF. The gene calls are TRBV24-1 and TRBJ2-7; tentatively, D is TRBD1 (5 bases). Trimming stripped 3 bases from V and 2 bases from J, with 13 bases between. The CDR3 is 15 amino acids. The V gene's germline CDR1 is KGHDR and CDR2 SFDVKD.

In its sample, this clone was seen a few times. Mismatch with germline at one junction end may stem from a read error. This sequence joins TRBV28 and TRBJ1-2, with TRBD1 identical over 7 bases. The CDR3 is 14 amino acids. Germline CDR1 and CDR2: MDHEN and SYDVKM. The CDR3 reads CASRRDRVDYCYTF. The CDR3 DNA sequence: TGTGCCAGCAGACGCGACAGGGTGGACTATTGCTATACCTTC.

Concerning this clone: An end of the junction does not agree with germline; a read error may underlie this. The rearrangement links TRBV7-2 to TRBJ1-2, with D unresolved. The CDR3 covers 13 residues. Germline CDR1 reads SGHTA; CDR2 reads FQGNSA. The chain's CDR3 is CASSLSSAYVYTF. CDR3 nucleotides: TGTGCCAGCAGCTTAAGCTCCGCGTATGTCTACACCTTC. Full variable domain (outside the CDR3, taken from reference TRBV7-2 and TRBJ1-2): GAGVSQSPSNKVTEKGKDVELRCDPISGHTALYWYRQSLGQGLEFLIYFQGNSAPDKSGLPSDRFSAERTGGSVSTLTIQRTQQEDSAVYLCASSLSSAYVYTFGSGTRLTVV.

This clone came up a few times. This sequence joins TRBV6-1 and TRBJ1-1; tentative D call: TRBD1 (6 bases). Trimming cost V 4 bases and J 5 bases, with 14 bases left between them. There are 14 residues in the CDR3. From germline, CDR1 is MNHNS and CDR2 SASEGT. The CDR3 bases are TGTGCCAGCAGTGCCCGAGGGAGGGGGACTGAAGCTTTCTTT. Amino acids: CASSARGRGTEAFF.

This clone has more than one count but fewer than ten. CDR3 in amino acids: CASSYSKARRSPLHF. The DNA for the CDR3 is TGTGCCAGCAGTTACTCGAAGGCTCGGAGGTCACCCCTCCACTTT. This rearrangement joins TRBV28 to TRBJ1-6; D gene unclear. The CDR3 extends over 15 amino acids. Between the trimmed V and J ends, which lost 4 bases and 10 bases, there was a span of 17 bases. Germline V CDR1 and CDR2: MDHEN, SYDVKM.

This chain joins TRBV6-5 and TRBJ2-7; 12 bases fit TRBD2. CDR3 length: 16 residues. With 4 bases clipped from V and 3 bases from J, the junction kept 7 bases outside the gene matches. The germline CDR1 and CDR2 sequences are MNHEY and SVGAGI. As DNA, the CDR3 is TGTGCCAGCAGTTCCCATAAGACTAGCGGGAGCTACGAGCAGTACTTC. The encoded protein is CASSSHKTSGSYEQYF.

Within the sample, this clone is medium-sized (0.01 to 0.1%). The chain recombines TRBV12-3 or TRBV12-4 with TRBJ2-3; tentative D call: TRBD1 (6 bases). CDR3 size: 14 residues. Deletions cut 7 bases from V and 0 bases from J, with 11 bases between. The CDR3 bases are TGTGCCAGCATGGACAGATCTAGCACAGATACGCAGTATTTT. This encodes CASMDRSSTDTQYF.